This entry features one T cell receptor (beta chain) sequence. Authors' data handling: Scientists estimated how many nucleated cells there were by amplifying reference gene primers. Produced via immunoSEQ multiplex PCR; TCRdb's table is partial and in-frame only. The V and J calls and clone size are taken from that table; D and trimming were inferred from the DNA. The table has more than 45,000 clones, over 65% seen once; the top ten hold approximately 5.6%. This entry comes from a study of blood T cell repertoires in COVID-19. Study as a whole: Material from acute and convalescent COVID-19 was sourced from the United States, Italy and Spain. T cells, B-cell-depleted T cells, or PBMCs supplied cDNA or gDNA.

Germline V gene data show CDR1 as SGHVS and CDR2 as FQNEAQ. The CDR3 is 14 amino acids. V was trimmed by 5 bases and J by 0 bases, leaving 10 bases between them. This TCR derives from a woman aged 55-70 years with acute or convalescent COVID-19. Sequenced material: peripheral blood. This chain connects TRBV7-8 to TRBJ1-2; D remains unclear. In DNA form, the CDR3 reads TGTGCCAGCAGCCCCCCGGGAGCTAACTATGGCTACACCTTC. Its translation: CASSPPGANYGYTF. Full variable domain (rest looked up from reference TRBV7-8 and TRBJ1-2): GAGVSQSPRYKVAKRGQDVALRCDPISGHVSLFWYQQALGQGPEFLTYFQNEAQLDKSGLPSDRFFAERPEGSVSTLKIQRTQQEDSAVYLCASSPPGANYGYTFGSGTRLTVV.